These 3 T cell receptor beta chains share one sample of origin, sequenced in a study of blood T cell repertoires in COVID-19. TCRdb's copy holds only in-frame clones and misses some; the assay was immunoSEQ multiplex PCR. The table shows about 250,000 clones, with roughly 88% occurring only once. Specimen: peripheral blood. These receptors all come from a man aged 40-55 years with acute or convalescent COVID-19.

The chain carries TRBV4-1 and TRBJ1-5; the D gene is possibly TRBD1 (6 bases). Germline V gene lookup returns CDR1 MGHRA and CDR2 YSYEKL. V was shortened by 1 base and J by 6 bases, with 13 bases between the two germline ends. This CDR3 has 15 amino acids. The CDR3 region has the DNA TGCGCCAGCAGCCAAGTCCGGGGGGCCGGTCAGCCCCAGCATTTT. Encoded protein: CASSQVRGAGQPQHF.

The CDR3 loop is CASSLSTGNTEAFF. CDR3 nucleotide sequence: TGTGCCAGCAGCTTGTCGACAGGGAACACTGAAGCTTTCTTT. This chain uses TRBV7-2 with TRBJ1-1, with D possibly matching TRBD1 (6 bases). The ends were cut back, 3 bases at V and 1 base at J, with 9 bases in the middle. Germline V gene sequence: CDR1 SGHTA, CDR2 FQGNSA. The CDR3 loop spans 14 amino acids. The full variable domain, its missing parts supplied by reference TRBV7-2 and TRBJ1-1, is GAGVSQSPSNKVTEKGKDVELRCDPISGHTALYWYRQSLGQGLEFLIYFQGNSAPDKSGLPSDRFSAERTGGSVSTLTIQRTQQEDSAVYLCASSLSTGNTEAFFGQGTRLTVV.

The chain combines TRBV14 with TRBJ2-5; 9 bases are shared with TRBD1. The germline CDR1 and CDR2 sequences are SGHDN and FVKESK. The CDR3 runs 15 residues. Trimming at V came to 6 bases and at J to 4 bases, leaving 9 bases not matched to a gene. CDR3 DNA: TGTGCCAGCAGTCCCCTACAGGGGGCTTCAGAGACCCAGTACTTC. It specifies CASSPLQGASETQYF.